This TCR beta chain was sequenced in a study of Ad26.COV2.S vaccination and SARS-CoV-2 variants. Study context: The vaccine Ad26.COV2.S was put into the muscle once, or twice with 56 days between.

The CDR3 contains 13 residues. Trimming removed 2 bases from V and 3 bases from J, with 5 bases in between. Treatment here: roughly 19 received Ad26.COV2.S at low or high dose, single or two shots; 5 received placebo; per-sample allocation not given. Following the first vaccine or placebo injection, samples were taken on day 63. The repertoire was sequenced with immunoSEQ multiplex PCR; TCRdb's copy has only in-frame clones and lacks some. The data contain hundreds of thousands of clones, 89% of them singletons. The chain couples TRBV12-3 or TRBV12-4 to TRBJ1-3, with D unclear. The sequencing used peripheral blood, collected in a trial of Ad26.COV2.S vaccine versus placebo. This receptor was taken from a person aged 18-60 years who received the Ad26.COV2.S COVID-19 vaccine or a placebo. CDR3 nucleotide sequence: TGTGCCAGCAGTTTAAAGGTTGGAAACACCATATATTTT. Its protein is CASSLKVGNTIYF.